This T cell receptor (beta chain) was observed in a study of blood T cell repertoires in COVID-19. Turning to the study itself: Nucleic acid was either cDNA or gDNA, and it came from T cells, B-cell-depleted T cells, or PBMCs.

Original data processing: Amplification of reference gene primers was used by the study to estimate nucleated cell counts. The method was immunoSEQ multiplex PCR; TCRdb's version includes in-frame clones alone and lacks a portion of them. V, J and clone size derive from that table, while D and trimming were established from the DNA sequence. The data show about 100,000 clones, about 88% seen once. The receptor was isolated from a woman of 80 years or more with acute or convalescent COVID-19. The sample comprised peripheral blood.

In DNA, the CDR3 is TGTGCCAGCAGCCCGCACCCGGGAGGACTGAACACCGGGGAGCTGTTTTTT. Encoded protein: CASSPHPGGLNTGELFF. The chain joins TRBV7-8 to TRBJ2-2; 7 bases match TRBD2. The CDR3 contains 17 residues. Losses at the gene ends were 5 bases for V and 1 base for J; bases not matched to a gene: 10. Germline V gene sequence: CDR1 SGHVS, CDR2 FQNEAQ.